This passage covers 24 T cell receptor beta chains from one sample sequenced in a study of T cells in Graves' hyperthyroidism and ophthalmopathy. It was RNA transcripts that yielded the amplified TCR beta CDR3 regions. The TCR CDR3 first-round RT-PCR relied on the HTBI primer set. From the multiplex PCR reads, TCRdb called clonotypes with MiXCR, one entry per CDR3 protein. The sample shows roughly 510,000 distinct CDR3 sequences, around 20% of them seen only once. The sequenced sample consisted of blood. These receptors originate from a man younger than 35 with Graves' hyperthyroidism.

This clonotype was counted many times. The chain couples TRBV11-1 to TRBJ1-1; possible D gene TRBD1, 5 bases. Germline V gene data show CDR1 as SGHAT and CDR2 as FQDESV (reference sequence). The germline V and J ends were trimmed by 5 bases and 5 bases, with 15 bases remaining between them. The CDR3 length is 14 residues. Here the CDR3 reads CASSLGLQRTEAFF. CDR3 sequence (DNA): TGTGCCAGCAGCCTGGGACTCCAGAGGACTGAAGCTTTCTTT.

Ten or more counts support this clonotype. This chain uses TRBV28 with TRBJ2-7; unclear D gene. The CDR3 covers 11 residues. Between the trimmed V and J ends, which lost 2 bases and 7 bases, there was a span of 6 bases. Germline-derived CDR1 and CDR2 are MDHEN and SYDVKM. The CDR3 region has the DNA TGTGCCAGCAGTTTAACTTGGGAGCAGTACTTC. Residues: CASSLTWEQYF.

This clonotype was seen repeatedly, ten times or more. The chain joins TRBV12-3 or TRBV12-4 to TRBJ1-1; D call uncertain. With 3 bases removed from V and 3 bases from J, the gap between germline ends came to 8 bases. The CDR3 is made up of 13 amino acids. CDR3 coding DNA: TGTGCCAGCAGTTTTAACAGAGACACTGAAGCTTTCTTT. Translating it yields CASSFNRDTEAFF.

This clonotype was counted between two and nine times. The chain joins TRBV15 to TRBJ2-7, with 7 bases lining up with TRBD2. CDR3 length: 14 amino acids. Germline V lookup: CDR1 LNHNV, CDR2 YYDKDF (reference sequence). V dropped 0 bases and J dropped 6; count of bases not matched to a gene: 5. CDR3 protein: CATSRDREAGEQYF. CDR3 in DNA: TGTGCCACCAGCAGAGATCGGGAGGCGGGCGAGCAGTACTTC.

The CDR3 DNA follows: TGTGCCAGCAGTTACTATTTCGCGGGGGGCCCCGATCAGCCCCAGCATTTT. Translated: CASSYYFAGGPDQPQHF. This chain links TRBV6-5 with TRBJ1-5; D may be TRBD1 (6 bases). The CDR3 covers 17 residues. CDR1 is MNHEY and CDR2 is SVGAGI in the germline V gene. The V end lost 1 base, the J end lost 5 bases, and 18 bases lay between the germline ends.

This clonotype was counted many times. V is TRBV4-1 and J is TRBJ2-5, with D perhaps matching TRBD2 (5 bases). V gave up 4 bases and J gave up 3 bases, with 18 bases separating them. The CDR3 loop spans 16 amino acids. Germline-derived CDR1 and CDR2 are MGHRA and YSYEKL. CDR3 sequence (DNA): TGCGCCAGCAGCCCATACAGCGAGGGCAGTAAAGAGACCCAGTACTTC. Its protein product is CASSPYSEGSKETQYF.

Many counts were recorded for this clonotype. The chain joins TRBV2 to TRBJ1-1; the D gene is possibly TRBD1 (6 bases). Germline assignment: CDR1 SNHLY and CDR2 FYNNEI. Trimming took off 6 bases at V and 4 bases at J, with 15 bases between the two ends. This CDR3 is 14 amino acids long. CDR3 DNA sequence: TGTGCCAGCAGGTTACAGGGAGTCGGCACTGAAGCTTTCTTT. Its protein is CASRLQGVGTEAFF.

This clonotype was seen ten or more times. The CDR3 DNA follows: TGTGCCAGCAGTCTCTGGGACGGACGGGAGTACACCTTC. This sequence encodes CASSLWDGREYTF. The chain links TRBV27 to TRBJ1-2; maybe TRBD1 (5 bases). V was trimmed by 5 bases and J by 11 bases, leaving 18 bases between them. The CDR3 contains 13 residues. Germline values: CDR1 MNHEY, CDR2 SMNVEV (reference sequence).

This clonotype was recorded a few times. This CDR3 reads CASSYRGELLSSGANVLTF. In DNA, the CDR3 is TGTGCCAGCAGTTACAGAGGAGAGCTCCTTAGCTCTGGGGCCAACGTCCTGACTTTC. The V gene is TRBV6-2 or TRBV6-3, the J gene TRBJ2-6; D gene unclear. The CDR3 consists of 19 residues. The V end was cut by 2 bases, the J end by 0 bases, with 17 bases between. Germline V gene lookup returns CDR1 MNHEY and CDR2 SVGEGT.

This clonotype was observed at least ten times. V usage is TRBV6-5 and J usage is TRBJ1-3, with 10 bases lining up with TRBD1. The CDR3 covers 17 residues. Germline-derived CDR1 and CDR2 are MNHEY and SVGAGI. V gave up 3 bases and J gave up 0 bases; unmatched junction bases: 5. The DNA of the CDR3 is TGTGCCAGCAGTTATAGGACAGGGGGTGACTCTGGAAACACCATATATTTT. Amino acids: CASSYRTGGDSGNTIYF.

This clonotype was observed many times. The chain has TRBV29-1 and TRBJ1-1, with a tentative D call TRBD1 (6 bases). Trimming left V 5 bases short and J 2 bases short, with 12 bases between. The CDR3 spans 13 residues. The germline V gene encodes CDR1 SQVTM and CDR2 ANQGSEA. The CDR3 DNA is TGCAGCGTTCACAGGGTTGATAACACTGAAGCTTTCTTT. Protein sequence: CSVHRVDNTEAFF. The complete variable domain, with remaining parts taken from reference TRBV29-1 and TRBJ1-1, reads SAVISQKPSRDICQRGTSLTIQCQVDSQVTMMFWYRQQPGQSLTLIATANQGSEATYESGFVIDKFPISRPNLTFSTLTVSNMSPEDSSIYLCSVHRVDNTEAFFGQGTRLTVV.

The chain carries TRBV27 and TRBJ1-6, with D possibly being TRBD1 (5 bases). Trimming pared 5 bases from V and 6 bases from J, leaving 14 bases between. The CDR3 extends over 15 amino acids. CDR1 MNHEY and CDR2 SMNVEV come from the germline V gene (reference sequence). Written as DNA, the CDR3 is TGTGCCAGCAGTAGCGACAGAGTCCTTAATTCACCCCTCCACTTT. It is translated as CASSSDRVLNSPLHF.

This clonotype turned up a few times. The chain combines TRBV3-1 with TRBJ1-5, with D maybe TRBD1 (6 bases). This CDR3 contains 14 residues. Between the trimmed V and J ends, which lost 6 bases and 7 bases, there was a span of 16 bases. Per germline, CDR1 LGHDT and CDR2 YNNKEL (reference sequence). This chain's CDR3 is CASSDGGARQPQHF. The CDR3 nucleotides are TGTGCCAGCAGTGATGGGGGGGCGCGGCAGCCCCAGCATTTT.

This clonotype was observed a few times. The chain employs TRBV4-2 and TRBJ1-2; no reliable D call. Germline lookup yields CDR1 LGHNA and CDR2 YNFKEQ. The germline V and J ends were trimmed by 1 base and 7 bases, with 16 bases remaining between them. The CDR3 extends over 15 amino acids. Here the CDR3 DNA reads TGTGCCAGCAGCCAAGCCGGACGATTAGGCTCTGGCTACACCTTC. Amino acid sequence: CASSQAGRLGSGYTF.

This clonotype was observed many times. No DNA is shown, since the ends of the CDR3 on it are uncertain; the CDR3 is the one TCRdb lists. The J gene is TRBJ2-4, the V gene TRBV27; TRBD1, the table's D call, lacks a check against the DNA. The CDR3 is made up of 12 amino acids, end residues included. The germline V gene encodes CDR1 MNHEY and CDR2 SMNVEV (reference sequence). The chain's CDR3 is CASSFGKGAEYF.

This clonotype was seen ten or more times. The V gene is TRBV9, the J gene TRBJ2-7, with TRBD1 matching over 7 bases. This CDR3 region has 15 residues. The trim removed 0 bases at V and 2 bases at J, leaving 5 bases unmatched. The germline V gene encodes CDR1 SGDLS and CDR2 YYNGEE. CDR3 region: CASSVGGTGAYEQYF. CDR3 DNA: TGTGCCAGCAGCGTAGGTGGTACAGGGGCCTACGAGCAGTACTTC.

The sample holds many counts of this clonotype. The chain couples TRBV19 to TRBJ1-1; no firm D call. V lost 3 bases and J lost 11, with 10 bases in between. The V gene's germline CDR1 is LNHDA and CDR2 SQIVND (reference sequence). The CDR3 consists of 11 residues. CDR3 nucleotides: TGTGCCAGTAGTATTAGCCGGGTGGCTTTCTTT. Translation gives CASSISRVAFF.

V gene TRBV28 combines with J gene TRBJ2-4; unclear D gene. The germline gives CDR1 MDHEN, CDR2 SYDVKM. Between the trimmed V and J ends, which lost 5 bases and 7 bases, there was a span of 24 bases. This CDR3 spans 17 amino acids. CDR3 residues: CASSRDPLKQIVNIQYF. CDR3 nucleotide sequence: TGTGCCAGCAGTCGAGACCCACTAAAGCAAATAGTGAACATTCAGTACTTC.

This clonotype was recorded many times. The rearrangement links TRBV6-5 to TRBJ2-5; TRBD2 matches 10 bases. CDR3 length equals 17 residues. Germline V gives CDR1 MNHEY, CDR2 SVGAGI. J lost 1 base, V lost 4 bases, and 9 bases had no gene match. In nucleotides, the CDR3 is TGTGCCAGCAGTTCCGCAGCTAGCGGGGGACTCCAAGAGACCCAGTACTTC. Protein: CASSSAASGGLQETQYF.

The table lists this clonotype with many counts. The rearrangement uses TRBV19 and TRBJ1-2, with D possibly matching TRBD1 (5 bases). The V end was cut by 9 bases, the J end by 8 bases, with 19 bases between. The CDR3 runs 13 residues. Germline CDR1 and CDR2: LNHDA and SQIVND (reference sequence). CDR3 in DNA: TGTGCCAGCTGGGACCCCGTGGAGGTCGGCTACACCTTC. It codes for CASWDPVEVGYTF.

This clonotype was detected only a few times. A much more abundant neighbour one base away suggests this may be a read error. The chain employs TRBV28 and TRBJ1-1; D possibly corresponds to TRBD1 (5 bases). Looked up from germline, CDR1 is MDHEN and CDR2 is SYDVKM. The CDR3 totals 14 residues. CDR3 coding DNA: TGTGCCACCTACAGTGGGGCTATGAACACTGAAGCTTGCTTT. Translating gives CATYSGAMNTEACF. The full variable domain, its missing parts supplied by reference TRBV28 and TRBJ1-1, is DVKVTQSSRYLVKRTGEKVFLECVQDMDHENMFWYRQDPGLGLRLIYFSYDVKMKEKGDIPEGYSVSREKKERFSLILESASTNQTSMYLCATYSGAMNTEACFGQGTRLTVV.

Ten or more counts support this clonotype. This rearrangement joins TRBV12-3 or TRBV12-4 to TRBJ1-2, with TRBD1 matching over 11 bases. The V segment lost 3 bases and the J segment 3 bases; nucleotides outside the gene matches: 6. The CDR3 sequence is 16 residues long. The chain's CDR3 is CASSFRRTGGYYGYTF. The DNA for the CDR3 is TGTGCCAGCAGTTTCCGAAGGACAGGGGGCTACTATGGCTACACCTTC.

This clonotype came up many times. The CDR3 nucleotides read TGTGCCAGCAGTTATAGGCTCCTCAATCAGCCCCAGCATTTT. Protein: CASSYRLLNQPQHF. The rearrangement links TRBV28 to TRBJ1-5; the D is unclear. The V gene lost 4 bases and the J gene lost 3 bases, with 10 bases spanning the gap. The CDR3 length is 14 residues. From germline, CDR1 is MDHEN and CDR2 SYDVKM. Using reference TRBV28 and TRBJ1-5 for the parts outside the CDR3, the full variable domain is DVKVTQSSRYLVKRTGEKVFLECVQDMDHENMFWYRQDPGLGLRLIYFSYDVKMKEKGDIPEGYSVSREKKERFSLILESASTNQTSMYLCASSYRLLNQPQHFGDGTRLSIL.

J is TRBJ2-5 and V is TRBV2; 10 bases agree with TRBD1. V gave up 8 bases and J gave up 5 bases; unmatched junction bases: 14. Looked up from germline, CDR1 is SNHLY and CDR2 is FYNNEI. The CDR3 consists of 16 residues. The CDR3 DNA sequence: TGTGCCAGCCTATTCCGAAGACAGGGGGCAGCGGAGACCCAGTACTTC. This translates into CASLFRRQGAAETQYF.